The clone carrying this T cell receptor (beta chain) came up once. Its cognate antigen is unknown. CDR1 is SGHTA, CDR2 FQGNSA, per germline. This CDR3 is built from 13 residues. Trimming took 5 bases from V and 2 from J, leaving 10 bases between them. Method: immunoSEQ multiplex PCR; TCRdb's copy keeps in-frame clones and lacks some. Seen here are about 130,000 clones, roughly 90% observed once, and the top ten hold approximately 1.6%. The data originate from a study of T cell responses to AZD1222 COVID-19 vaccine. Across the whole study: It was second doses at about 4 or about 12 weeks that were pooled. Notes on the study in general: It was only 6 or 7 AZD1222 recipients who were seropositive at baseline.

This receptor was taken from an adult in good health. This chain links TRBV7-2 with TRBJ2-7, with D possibly being TRBD1 (7 bases). This specimen was peripheral blood, taken on day 0 of AZD1222 vaccination. The DNA of the CDR3 is TGTGCCAGCAGCGGCGGGACAGCCTACGAGCAGTACTTC. Protein sequence: CASSGGTAYEQYF.